The present T cell receptor beta chain was sequenced within a study of T-cell reconstitution after alpha-beta-depleted transplantation in children. This clonotype was seen repeatedly, ten times or more. The TCRbeta library incorporated unique molecular identifiers. TCRdb reprocessed the PCR reads via MiXCR and lists one record per CDR3 protein. In the table there are 670,000 or so distinct CDR3 sequences, around 13% of which are singletons. The germline gives CDR1 SQVTM, CDR2 ANQGSEA. The CDR3 runs to 13 residues. Losses at the gene ends were 4 bases for V and 2 bases for J; bases not matched to a gene: 3.

The source was PBMCs, collected before TCRalphabeta/CD19-depleted stem cell transplant. The TCR sequence derives from a girl aged 2 to 9 with congenital amegakaryocytic thrombocytopenia, due to receive a stem cell transplant. The chain links TRBV29-1 to TRBJ2-3; 7 bases line up with TRBD1. The CDR3 nucleotides read TGCAGCGTTGTGAGGGGGCCCACAGATACGCAGTATTTT. This gives the protein CSVVRGPTDTQYF.